This note documents a single T cell receptor beta chain sequence. The antigen it binds to is not known. Within one base of it there is no much larger clone, and no base qualities were kept. The source of the sample is a study of identical twins (TCRdb year 2016). Regarding the complete study: The study deep-sequenced TCR alpha and beta repertoires from monozygotic twins, unrelated adults of various ages and cord blood to test whether fetal clonotypes persist. To rule out contamination, replicate twin experiments were performed at different times with different library preparation protocols. Paper-wide results and their limitations: Compared with coincidental sharing between unrelated individuals, out-of-frame TCR alpha sequences shared between twins showed an excess of sequences with low generation probability. Fewer insertions were carried by abundant cord blood beta clonotypes; a weaker similar trend was observed in young adult naive repertoires, while no such trend was observed in memory repertoires. Because the same donors could not be followed over many years, the conclusions depended on cross-sectional statistical analysis. Excess twin sharing in beta out-of-frame sequences was weaker because fewer shared sequences lowered the signal-to-noise ratio. Out-of-frame TCR alpha sharing in monozygotic twins was systematically underestimated by recombination models, whereas sharing between unrelated individuals was in agreement with the recombination models. Invariant T cells such as MAIT and iNKT could partly confound zero-insertion analyses, though diverse VJ usage argued against this for most clonotypes.

The CDR3 contains 14 residues, cysteine and phenylalanine counted. Only the CDR3 DNA stays, 42 bases, in frame from base 1. V is reduced by 6 bases and J by 2 bases, leaving a spacing of 13 bases between them. As encoded in the germline V gene, CDR1 is MGHRA while CDR2 is YSYEKL. Only healthy Caucasian donors were included. Receptors were amplified or captured by 5' RACE. Instrument used: Illumina HiSeq 2000. Template switching added a universal primer binding site, and the final cDNA carried a unique molecular identifier that allowed TCR cDNA molecules to be counted accurately. Specific primers in the conserved constant-segment region were used to synthesize first-strand cDNA for TCR alpha and beta chains. To control for contamination, every cDNA library carried two barcodes: a SMART-Mk sample barcode plus Illumina barcodes. TruSeq adapter sequences along with Illumina sample barcodes were introduced in two successive PCR steps. Sequencing of the TCR alpha and beta cDNA libraries was done on the Illumina HiSeq platform using custom primers. The original methods were these. Raw reads were processed with MiGEC to extract unique molecular identifiers, and MiXCR was used to determine CDR3 positions. For each individual, recombination models were inferred using an EM algorithm with the repgenHMM and IGoR tools. The analysis of shared clonotypes was done with the tcR package in R, with sharing normalized by the product of cloneset sizes. To study raw recombination without the effects of thymic and clonal selection, out-of-frame nonproductive sequences were analyzed. Through fastp at Q25 and MiXCR, TCRdb rebuilt clones from the public reads, retaining in-frame beta chains. Identical CDR3 protein sequences are pooled into one entry, listed with their most common genes and DNA. None of the V and J calls come from the authors' own analysis; TCRdb made them. This sample holds 1.5 million to 2 million distinct CDR3 sequences; about 32% were observed only once. Of the sample, less than 0.35% falls within the top ten clones.

The chain joins TRBV4-1 to TRBJ1-2, with the D gene too uncertain to name. Sequences were obtained from cord blood. This sequence originates from a newborn girl in good health. The CDR3 reads as follows: CASSYPDVNYGYTF. The DNA is TGCGCCAGCAGTTACCCGGACGTGAACTATGGCTACACCTTC.